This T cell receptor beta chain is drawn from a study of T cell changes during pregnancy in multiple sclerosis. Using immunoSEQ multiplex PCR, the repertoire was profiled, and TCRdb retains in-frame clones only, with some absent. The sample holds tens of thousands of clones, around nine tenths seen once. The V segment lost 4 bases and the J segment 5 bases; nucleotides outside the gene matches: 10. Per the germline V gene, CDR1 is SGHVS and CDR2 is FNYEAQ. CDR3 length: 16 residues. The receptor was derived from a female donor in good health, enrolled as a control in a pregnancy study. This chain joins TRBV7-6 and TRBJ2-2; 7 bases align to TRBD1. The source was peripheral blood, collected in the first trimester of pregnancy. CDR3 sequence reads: CASSSLGPGGTGELFF. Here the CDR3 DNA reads TGTGCCAGCAGCTCTCTCGGCCCAGGGGGAACCGGGGAGCTGTTTTTT. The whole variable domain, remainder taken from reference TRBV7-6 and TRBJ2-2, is GAGVSQSPRYKVTKRGQDVALRCDPISGHVSLYWYRQALGQGPEFLTYFNYEAQQDKSGLPNDRFSAERPEGSISTLTIQRTEQRDSAMYRCASSSLGPGGTGELFFGEGSRLTVL.